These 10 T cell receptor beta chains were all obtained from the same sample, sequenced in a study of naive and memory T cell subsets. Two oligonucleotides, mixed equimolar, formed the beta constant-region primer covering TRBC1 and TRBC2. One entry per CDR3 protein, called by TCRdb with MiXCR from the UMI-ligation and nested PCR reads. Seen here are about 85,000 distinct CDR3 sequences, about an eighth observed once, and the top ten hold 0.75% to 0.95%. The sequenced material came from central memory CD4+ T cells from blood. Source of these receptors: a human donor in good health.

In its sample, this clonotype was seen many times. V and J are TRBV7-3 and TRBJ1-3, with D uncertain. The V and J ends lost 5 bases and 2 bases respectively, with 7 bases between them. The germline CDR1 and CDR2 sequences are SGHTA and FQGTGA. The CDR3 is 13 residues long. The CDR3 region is CASSEGPGNTIYF. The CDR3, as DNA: TGTGCCAGCAGCGAGGGTCCTGGAAACACCATATATTTT.

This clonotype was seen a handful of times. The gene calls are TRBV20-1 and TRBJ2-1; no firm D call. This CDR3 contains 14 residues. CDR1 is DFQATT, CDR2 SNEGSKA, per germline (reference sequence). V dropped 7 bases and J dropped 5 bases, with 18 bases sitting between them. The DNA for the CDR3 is TGCAGTGTCCCGACCCTATCGGGTCACAATGAGCAGTTCTTC. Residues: CSVPTLSGHNEQFF.

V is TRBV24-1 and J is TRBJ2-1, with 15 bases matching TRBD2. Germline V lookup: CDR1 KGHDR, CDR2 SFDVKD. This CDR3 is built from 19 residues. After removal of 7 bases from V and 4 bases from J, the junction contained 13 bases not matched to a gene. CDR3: CATSPGLAGGGWGYNEQFF. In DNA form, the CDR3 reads TGTGCCACCAGCCCGGGACTAGCGGGAGGTGGTTGGGGATACAATGAGCAGTTCTTC.

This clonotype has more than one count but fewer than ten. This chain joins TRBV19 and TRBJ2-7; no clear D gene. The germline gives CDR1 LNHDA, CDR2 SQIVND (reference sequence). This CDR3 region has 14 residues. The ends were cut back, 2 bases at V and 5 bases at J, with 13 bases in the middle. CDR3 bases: TGTGCCAGTAGTATAAACCTGAGTAGGAACGAGCAGTACTTC. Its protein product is CASSINLSRNEQYF. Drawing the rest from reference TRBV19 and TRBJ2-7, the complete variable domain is DGGITQSPKYLFRKEGQNVTLSCEQNLNHDAMYWYRQDPGQGLRLIYYSQIVNDFQKGDIAEGYSVSREKKESFPLTVTSAQKNPTAFYLCASSINLSRNEQYFGPGTRLTVT.

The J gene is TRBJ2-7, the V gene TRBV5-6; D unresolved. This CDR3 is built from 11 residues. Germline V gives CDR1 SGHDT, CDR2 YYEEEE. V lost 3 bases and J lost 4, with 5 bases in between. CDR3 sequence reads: CASSYEYEQYF. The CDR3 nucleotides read TGTGCCAGCAGCTACGAATACGAGCAGTACTTC.

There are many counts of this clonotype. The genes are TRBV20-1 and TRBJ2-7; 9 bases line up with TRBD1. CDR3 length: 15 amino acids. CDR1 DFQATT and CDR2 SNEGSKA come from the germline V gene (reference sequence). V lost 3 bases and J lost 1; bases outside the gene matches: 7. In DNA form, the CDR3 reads TGCAGTGCTAGTCAGGACAGGGGCCTTTCCTACGAGCAGTACTTC. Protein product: CSASQDRGLSYEQYF.

The CDR3 region has the DNA TGTGCCAGCAGTTTGTTAGCAGGGGCCCAAACAGGGGCCCAGTACTTC. Translated: CASSLLAGAQTGAQYF. The J gene is TRBJ2-5, the V gene TRBV27, with TRBD1 matching over 7 bases. Unmatched junction bases numbered 16, after V lost 3 bases and J lost 9 bases. Germline lookup yields CDR1 MNHEY and CDR2 SMNVEV (reference sequence). This CDR3 contains 16 residues.

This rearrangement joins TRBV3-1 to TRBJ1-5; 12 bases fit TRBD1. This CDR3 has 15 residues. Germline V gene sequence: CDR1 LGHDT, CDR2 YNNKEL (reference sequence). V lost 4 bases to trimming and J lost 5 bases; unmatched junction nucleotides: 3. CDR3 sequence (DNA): TGTGCCAGCAGCCTGGGGACAGGGGGCTATCAGCCCCAGCATTTT. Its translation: CASSLGTGGYQPQHF.

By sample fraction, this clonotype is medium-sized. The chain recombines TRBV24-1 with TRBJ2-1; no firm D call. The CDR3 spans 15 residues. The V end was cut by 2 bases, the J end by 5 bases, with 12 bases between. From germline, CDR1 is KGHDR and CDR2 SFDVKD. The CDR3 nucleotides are TGTGCCACCAGTGATTCAAGGACGACACACAATGAGCAGTTCTTC. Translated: CATSDSRTTHNEQFF.

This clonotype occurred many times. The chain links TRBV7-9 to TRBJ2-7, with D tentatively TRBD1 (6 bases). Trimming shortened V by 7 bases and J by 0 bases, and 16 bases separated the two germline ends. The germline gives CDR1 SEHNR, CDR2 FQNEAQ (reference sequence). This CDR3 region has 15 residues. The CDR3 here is CASTDPGQDSYEQYF. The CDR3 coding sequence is TGTGCCAGCACCGACCCGGGACAAGACTCCTACGAGCAGTACTTC.